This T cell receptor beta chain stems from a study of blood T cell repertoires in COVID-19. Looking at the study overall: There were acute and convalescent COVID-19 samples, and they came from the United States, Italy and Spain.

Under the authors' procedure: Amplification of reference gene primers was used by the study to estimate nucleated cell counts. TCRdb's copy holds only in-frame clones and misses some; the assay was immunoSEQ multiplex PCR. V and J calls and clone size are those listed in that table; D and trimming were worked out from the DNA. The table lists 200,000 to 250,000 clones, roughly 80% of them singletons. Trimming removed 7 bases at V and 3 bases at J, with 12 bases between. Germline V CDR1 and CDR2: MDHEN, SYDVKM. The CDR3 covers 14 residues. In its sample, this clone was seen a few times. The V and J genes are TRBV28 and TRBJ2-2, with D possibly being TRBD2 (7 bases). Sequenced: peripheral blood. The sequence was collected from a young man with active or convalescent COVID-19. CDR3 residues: CASKRGRDTGELFF. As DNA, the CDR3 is TGTGCCAGCAAAAGGGGGAGGGACACCGGGGAGCTGTTTTTT.